This is a list of T cell receptor beta chains from one sample in a study of blood T cells in healthy people across ages. MiXCR, applied by TCRdb to the 5' RACE reads, yields one record per CDR3 protein. Of over 1,200,000 distinct CDR3 sequences listed, 59% are singletons. Sequencing used blood. The receptor set was obtained from a man aged 18 to 29 in good health. Both conserved end residues are part of each CDR3. A D gene is named only where the DNA matches it firmly. Not all rows give a size; the values are once, few, many and, for expanded clones, a class.

d_gene	abundance	j_gene	v_gene	len	CDR3aa	CDR3nt
.	.	TRBJ2-7	TRBV4-1	16	CASSQDSATASYEQYF	TGCGCCAGCAGCCAAGATTCGGCTACGGCCTCCTACGAGCAGTACTTC
.	.	TRBJ1-1	TRBV12-3/TRBV12-4	13	CASGLDPGTEAFF	TGTGCCAGCGGTCTAGATCCCGGCACTGAAGCTTTCTTT
TRBD2	.	TRBJ2-7	TRBV7-2	15	CASSVAGGGTYEQYF	TGTGCCAGCAGCGTCGCTGGCGGGGGAACCTACGAGCAGTACTTC
TRBD2	.	TRBJ2-7	TRBV3-1	15	CASSHLSGFSYEQYF	TGTGCCAGCAGCCACCTTAGCGGGTTTTCCTACGAGCAGTACTTC
.	.	TRBJ2-1	TRBV7-9	14	CASSFARVHNEQFF	TGTGCCAGCAGCTTCGCTAGGGTCCACAATGAGCAGTTCTTC
TRBD2	.	TRBJ2-7	TRBV7-2	15	CASSLNLAGGYEQYF	TGTGCCAGTAGCTTAAACCTAGCGGGAGGTTACGAGCAGTACTTC
TRBD2	.	TRBJ2-3	TRBV15	16	CATSGALAGFTDTQYF	TGTGCCACCAGCGGGGCACTAGCGGGATTCACAGATACGCAGTATTTT
TRBD2	.	TRBJ2-7	TRBV20-1	13	CRGGTSGIYEQYF	TGCAGGGGTGGGACTAGCGGGATCTACGAGCAGTACTTC
TRBD2	.	TRBJ2-1	TRBV7-9	16	CASSLEGLAPGNEQFF	TGTGCCAGCAGCTTAGAGGGACTAGCTCCGGGGAATGAGCAGTTCTTC
.	few	TRBJ1-2	TRBV6-5	14	CASSQLPGSDGYTF	TGTGCCAGCAGTCAGCTTCCGGGTAGTGATGGCTACACCTTC
TRBD1	.	TRBJ1-2	TRBV12-3/TRBV12-4	14	CASVKTGVFDGYTF	TGTGCCAGCGTCAAGACAGGGGTATTCGATGGCTACACCTTC
.	.	TRBJ2-7	TRBV5-1	16	CASNHGVGISSYAQYF	TGCGCCAGCAACCATGGGGTGGGGATAAGCTCCTACGCGCAGTACTTC
.	.	TRBJ2-7	TRBV6-2/TRBV6-3	15	CASSRIRDTSYEQYF	TGTGCCAGCAGTAGGATAAGGGACACTTCCTACGAGCAGTACTTC